What follows describes a single T cell receptor beta chain. Its target is not known. The germline CDR1 and CDR2 sequences are MNHEY and SVGAGI. Trimming cost V 0 bases and J 10 bases, with 13 bases left between them. This CDR3 has 14 residues. The data are from a study of beta chain features in type 1 diabetes. Notes on the study in general: When Type 1 diabetes patients were examined, their TCRB CDR3s proved moderately but significantly shorter in all four CD4+ subsets.

Every bit of the isolated RNA underwent reverse transcription, so sequencing read expressed TCRB transcripts. Repertoires were generated with immunoSEQ multiplex PCR, while TCRdb's copy carries only in-frame clones and drops some. This repertoire shows about 47,000 clones, roughly 47% found once; its top ten account for 0.1% to 0.15%. This clonotype was sampled from a man younger than 45 with type 1 diabetes. This sequence joins TRBV6-5 and TRBJ2-1, with a weak D call TRBD1 (5 bases). The sequenced sample consisted of stem cell memory CD4+ T cells from blood. The CDR3 loop is CASSYSSNWGEQFF. Here the CDR3 DNA reads TGTGCCAGCAGTTACTCGAGTAACTGGGGCGAGCAGTTCTTC.